This T cell receptor (beta chain) was recorded in a study of OX40 agonist ivuxolimab in advanced cancers. Germline V CDR1 and CDR2: MDHEN, SYDVKM. The CDR3 has 16 amino acids. A note on this clone: No antigen is known for it.

Assay used: immunoSEQ multiplex PCR; TCRdb lists only in-frame clones, some missing. The sample lists over 75,000 clones; approximately 87% were seen once. Study results and limitations: Specificity for antigen went undetermined in the expanded peripheral T cells.

V and J are TRBV28 and TRBJ2-5; 11 bases are a match to TRBD2. TRBJ2-7 matches the DNA end more closely, so the J call is doubtful. The origin of this receptor is an adult with an advanced solid tumor such as melanoma, head and neck, liver or kidney cancer. This material consisted of CD4+ or CD8+ T cells sorted from blood, taken in a trial of the OX40 agonist ivuxolimab. The CDR3 sequence is CASSPRLAGRSYEQYF. The CDR3 DNA sequence: TGTGCCAGCAGTCCCAGACTAGCGGGAAGGTCCTACGAGCAGTACTTC.